The present entry profiles one TCR beta chain with its context. Original analysis: From reference gene primer amplification, estimates of nucleated cell counts were derived. This table comes from immunoSEQ multiplex PCR, and its TCRdb copy is limited to in-frame clones, with some not included. V, J and clone size were drawn from that table, and D and trimming were deduced from the DNA. The sample contains 130,000 to 150,000 clones, 80% to 90% of which appear only once. The data were taken from a study of blood T cell repertoires in COVID-19. CDR3 size: 14 residues. V was cut by 1 base and J by 8 bases, with 9 bases left in between. Germline values: CDR1 MGHRA, CDR2 YSYEKL.

This sequence joins TRBV4-1 and TRBJ1-6; no firm D call. The sequencing sample was made of peripheral blood. The clonotype originates from a woman aged 55-75 years with COVID-19, enrolled during active disease. CDR3 protein: CASSQASGDSPLHF. Here the CDR3 DNA reads TGCGCCAGCAGCCAAGCGAGCGGGGATTCACCCCTCCACTTT.